This is a list of T cell receptor beta chains from one sample in a study of blood T cell repertoires in COVID-19. The method was immunoSEQ multiplex PCR; TCRdb's version includes in-frame clones alone and lacks a portion of them. The repertoire holds just over 50,000 clones, with around 84% as singletons. Material for sequencing was peripheral blood. These receptor sequences come from a man older than 75 with active COVID-19. CDR3s include the opening cysteine and the closing phenylalanine or tryptophan.

CDR3 protein	J gene	V gene
CASSPASGRTYNEQFF	TRBJ2-1	TRBV18
CASSLGGHNQPQHF	TRBJ1-5	TRBV28
CASSPGVGGSAQYF	TRBJ2-3	TRBV9
CATSVTGGTDNEQFF	TRBJ2-1	TRBV24-1
CASNTDQETQYF	TRBJ2-5	TRBV5-1
CASPPGQGVTDTQYF	TRBJ2-3	TRBV2
CASSLTLRQETQYF	TRBJ2-5	TRBV5-1
CASSQDPFGGYGGEQFF	TRBJ2-1	TRBV3-1/TRBV3-2
CASSTSGRWNTQYF	TRBJ2-3	TRBV9
CASKESLGDLYNEQFF	TRBJ2-1	TRBV2
CASSLSGGQGYNEQFF	TRBJ2-1	TRBV9
CASSLANGYEQYF	TRBJ2-7	TRBV7-8
CAWMLAGTDTQYF	TRBJ2-3	TRBV30
CASSLMGTGGAGETQYF	TRBJ2-5	TRBV7-6
CASSYRGSYNEQFF	TRBJ2-1	TRBV6-6
CASSDRWNYGYTF	TRBJ1-2	TRBV25-1
CASSSPTSSYNEQFF	TRBJ2-1	TRBV5-6
CATSIDYTYEQYF	TRBJ2-7	TRBV15
CASSAATGCAFF	TRBJ1-1	TRBV11-2
CASSSRTGTGDSGQFF	TRBJ2-1	TRBV18
CASSHAGTKKAGELFF	TRBJ2-2	TRBV28
CASSLSAGEAEAFF	TRBJ1-1	TRBV28
CASSPPRDRGSGANVLTF	TRBJ2-6	TRBV28
CASSDSKIAYNEQFF	TRBJ2-1	TRBV28
CASKLFSGSNNEQFF	TRBJ2-1	TRBV4-1
CARSGRDRGSYEQYF	TRBJ2-7	TRBV5-3
CASSPRLAGNPEQFF	TRBJ2-1	TRBV7-2
CASTGQGMNTEAFF	TRBJ1-1	TRBV27
CASSGDSPTDTQYF	TRBJ2-3	TRBV5-1
CARSKEGLAGADTQYF	TRBJ2-3	TRBV28
CASSYSRTSDYNEQFF	TRBJ2-1	TRBV6-6
CASSFSEGANTGELFF	TRBJ2-2	TRBV28
CASSSPGRGETQYF	TRBJ2-5	TRBV7-9
CSPRGNTEAFF	TRBJ1-1	TRBV20-1
CASSLGLAGAGELFF	TRBJ2-2	TRBV28
CASSRTSGRATDTQYF	TRBJ2-3	TRBV9
CASSTSGSSADTQYF	TRBJ2-3	TRBV19
CASIEATRNGYTF	TRBJ1-2	TRBV19
CAWSVLGLAAEQYF	TRBJ2-7	TRBV30
CASSQVAGGLTDTQYF	TRBJ2-3	TRBV3-1/TRBV3-2
CASSLGRPGVQETQYF	TRBJ2-5	TRBV5-4
CASSSGYLGGYTF	TRBJ1-2	TRBV7-3
CASSLDTSGSLRAKYF	TRBJ2-7	TRBV7-2
CASSQVSNQPQHF	TRBJ1-5	TRBV16
CASSFSGTNTGELFF	TRBJ2-2	TRBV9
CASRTGGRAYEQYF	TRBJ2-7	TRBV6-7
CASSSTGVNNEQYF	TRBJ2-7	TRBV7-9
CAWSGRRGGEQYF	TRBJ2-7	TRBV30
CASSLKLGREGYEQYF	TRBJ2-7	TRBV4-3
CASTQGNKPQHF	TRBJ1-5	TRBV28
CASTRLRGSGNTIYF	TRBJ1-3	TRBV2
CAWSAYTDTQYF	TRBJ2-3	TRBV30